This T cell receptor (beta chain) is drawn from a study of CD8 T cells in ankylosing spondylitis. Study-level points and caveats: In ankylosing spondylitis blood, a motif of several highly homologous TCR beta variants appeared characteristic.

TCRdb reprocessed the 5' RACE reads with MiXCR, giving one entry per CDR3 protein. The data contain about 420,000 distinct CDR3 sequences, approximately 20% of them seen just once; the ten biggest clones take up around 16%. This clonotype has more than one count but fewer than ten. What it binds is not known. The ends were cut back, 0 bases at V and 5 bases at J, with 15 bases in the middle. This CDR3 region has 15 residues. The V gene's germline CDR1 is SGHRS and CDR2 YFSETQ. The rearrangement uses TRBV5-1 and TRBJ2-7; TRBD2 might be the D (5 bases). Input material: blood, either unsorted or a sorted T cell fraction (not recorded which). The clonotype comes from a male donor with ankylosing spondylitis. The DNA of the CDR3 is TGCGCCAGCAGCTTGGTGGACTGGTCAAGAGACGAGCAGTACTTC. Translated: CASSLVDWSRDEQYF. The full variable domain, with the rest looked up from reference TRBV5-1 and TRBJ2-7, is KAGVTQTPRYLIKTRGQQVTLSCSPISGHRSVSWYQQTPGQGLQFLFEYFSETQRNKGNFPGRFSGRQFSNSRSEMNVSTLELGDSALYLCASSLVDWSRDEQYFGPGTRLTVT.